The entry below gives a single TCR beta chain sequence along with its context. This specimen belongs to a study of blood T cell repertoires in COVID-19. Overall study: Acute-phase and convalescent COVID-19 samples originated in the United States, Italy and Spain. The analysed material was cDNA or gDNA that came from T cells, B-cell-depleted T cells, or PBMCs.

Original data processing: Reference gene primer amplification gave estimated nucleated cell counts. Libraries were prepared by immunoSEQ multiplex PCR; TCRdb keeps only in-frame clonotypes and omits some of them. V and J calls and clone size are those listed in that table; D and trimming were worked out from the DNA. The sample has about 93,000 clones, about 77% seen once. The CDR3 is 13 residues long. The junction had 5 bases not matched to a gene; V was cut back by 7 bases and J by 5 bases. Looked up from germline, CDR1 is SNHLY and CDR2 is FYNNEI. Material: peripheral blood. The clonotype was recovered from a human donor in a cohort sampled during active COVID-19. V and J are TRBV2 and TRBJ2-3; TRBD2 aligns across 8 bases. This chain's CDR3 is CASTRREVDTQYF. CDR3 DNA: TGTGCCAGCACGAGGCGGGAGGTAGATACGCAGTATTTT.